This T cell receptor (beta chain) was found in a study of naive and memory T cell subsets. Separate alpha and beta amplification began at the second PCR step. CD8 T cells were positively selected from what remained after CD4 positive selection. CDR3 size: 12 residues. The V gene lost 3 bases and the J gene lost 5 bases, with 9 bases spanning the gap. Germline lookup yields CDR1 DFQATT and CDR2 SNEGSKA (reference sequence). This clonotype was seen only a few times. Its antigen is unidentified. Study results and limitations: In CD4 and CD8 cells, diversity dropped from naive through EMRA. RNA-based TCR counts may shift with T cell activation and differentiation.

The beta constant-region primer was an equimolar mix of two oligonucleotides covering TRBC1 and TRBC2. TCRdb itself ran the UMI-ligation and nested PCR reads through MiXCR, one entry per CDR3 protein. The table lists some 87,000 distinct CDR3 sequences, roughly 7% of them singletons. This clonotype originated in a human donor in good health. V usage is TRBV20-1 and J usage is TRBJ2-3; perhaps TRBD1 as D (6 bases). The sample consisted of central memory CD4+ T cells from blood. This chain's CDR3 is CSASRGKDTQYF. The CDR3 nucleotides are TGCAGTGCTAGCAGGGGAAAAGATACGCAGTATTTT.